This is a list of T cell receptor beta chains from one sample in a study of T cells in Graves' hyperthyroidism and ophthalmopathy. Each CDR3 protein gets one entry after TCRdb re-called the multiplex PCR reads with MiXCR. Here the sample spans some 420,000 distinct CDR3 sequences, about 13% being singletons. The sequencing sample was made of blood. These receptors were taken from a woman aged 18-30 years with Graves' hyperthyroidism. The CDR3 runs from the conserved cysteine through the conserved F or W. The order of the fields is J gene, D gene, clone size, V gene, CDR3 DNA, CDR3 protein. D genes are given only for firm matches. The size entry is marked missing in some rows and otherwise reads once, few, many or a size class.

>TRBJ2-7|.|many|TRBV28
TGTGCCAGCAGTTTAGGGGGCCTTGGGCAGTACTTC
CASSLGGLGQYF
>TRBJ2-2|.|.|TRBV9
TGTGCCAGCAGCGTAGACTGGGCCGTCGGGGAGCTGTTTTTT
CASSVDWAVGELFF
>TRBJ1-1|TRBD1|.|TRBV4-1
TGCGCCAGCAGCCAAGACCCCGGACAGGGGTTCCTACGAGCTTTCTTT
CASSQDPGQGFLRAFF
>TRBJ1-2|.|many|TRBV2
TGTGCCAGCAGGCCGGGATCCTATGGCTACACCTTC
CASRPGSYGYTF
>TRBJ1-1|.|.|TRBV5-1
TGCGCCAGCAGCTTGACAGGGTTAGACACTGAAGCTTTCTTT
CASSLTGLDTEAFF
>TRBJ2-1|.|many|TRBV27
TGTGCCAGCAGACCGGGGTGGTTTGCGGGACGGTACAATGAGCAGTTCTTC
CASRPGWFAGRYNEQFF
>TRBJ2-5|.|many|TRBV20-1
TGCAGTGCTAGAGCTGTCAGCCAAGAGACCCAGTACTTC
CSARAVSQETQYF
>TRBJ2-7|.|many|TRBV30
TGTGCCTGGAGTGGGGGGCTCTACGAGCAGTACTTC
CAWSGGLYEQYF
>TRBJ2-3|.|.|TRBV12-3/TRBV12-4
TGTGCCAGCAGTTTAATTTGGGCGGGGGCCGGGGATACGCAGTATTTT
CASSLIWAGAGDTQYF
>TRBJ2-7|TRBD2|many|TRBV6-1
TGTGCCAGCAGCAGAGCGGGAGGCGCCTACGAGCAGTACTTC
CASSRAGGAYEQYF
>TRBJ1-1|TRBD1|many|TRBV6-1
TGTGCCAGCAGGAGGGACAGGGAAAACACTGAAGCTTTCTTT
CASRRDRENTEAFF
>TRBJ2-2|.|many|TRBV6-2/TRBV6-3
TGTGCCAGCAGTTACGCACTAGGGGCGAACACCGGGGAGCTGTTTTTT
CASSYALGANTGELFF
>TRBJ2-7|TRBD1|many|TRBV30
TGTGCCTGGAGTCGGACAGGGGAGGGAGAGCAGTACTTC
CAWSRTGEGEQYF
>TRBJ2-5|TRBD2|many|TRBV28
TGTGCCAGCAGTTACCTAGCGGGAGGGCGGGAGACCCAGTACTTC
CASSYLAGGRETQYF
>TRBJ1-1|.|many|TRBV30
TGTGCCTGGAGTGTATATAGCCCTCTTCCCCTGAACACTGAAGCTTTCTTT
CAWSVYSPLPLNTEAFF
>TRBJ1-5|.|few|TRBV5-1
TGCGCCAGCAGCCCTGGATCGGGGGCGAATTATCAGCCCCAGCATTTT
CASSPGSGANYQPQHF
>TRBJ2-3|TRBD1|many|TRBV20-1
TGCAGTGCTAACGACCGGGACAGGGAAGGAACAGATACGCAGTATTTT
CSANDRDREGTDTQYF
>TRBJ2-7|TRBD1|few|TRBV29-1
TGCAGCGTTGGTGGGACAGGGCTGAAGCAGTACTTC
CSVGGTGLKQYF
>TRBJ2-7|TRBD1|many|TRBV12-3/TRBV12-4
TGTGCCAGCACCGAGACAGGGAGAGGCGAGCAGTACTTC
CASTETGRGEQYF
>TRBJ2-7|TRBD1|many|TRBV5-6
TGTGCCAGCAGTGTCCGGGACAGGGCCTCCTACGAGCAGTACTTC
CASSVRDRASYEQYF
>TRBJ2-3|.|.|TRBV30
TGTGCCTGGGCACTTAGGGGGGCAGATGCGCAGTATTTT
CAWALRGADAQYF
>TRBJ2-1|.|many|TRBV5-1
TGCGCCAGCAGCTTGGGGTATGGGGGGCATGAGCAGTTCTTC
CASSLGYGGHEQFF
>TRBJ2-1|TRBD2|many|TRBV27
TGTGCCAGCAGTTTTAGTGCGGGAGACTACAATGAGCAGTTCTTC
CASSFSAGDYNEQFF
>TRBJ1-5|.|many|TRBV19
TGTGCCAGTAGTATTGGTCGCGGGGGGGGTTCGCGCAATCAGCCCCAGCATTTT
CASSIGRGGGSRNQPQHF
>TRBJ2-5|.|many|TRBV5-1
TGTGCCAGCAGCTTGACTAGTCAAGAGACCCAGTACTTC
CASSLTSQETQYF
>TRBJ1-4|.|.|TRBV5-8
TGTGCCAGCAGCTTGAGGGGCCATGAAAAACTGTTTTTT
CASSLRGHEKLFF
>TRBJ2-3|.|.|TRBV7-9
TGTGCCAGCAGCTTTCAGCGTTTCGGGGATACGCAGTATTTT
CASSFQRFGDTQYF
>TRBJ2-7|TRBD1|few|TRBV19
TGTGCCAGTAGTATAATCGGACAGGGGGCCTACGAGCAGTACTTC
CASSIIGQGAYEQYF
>TRBJ2-3|.|many|TRBV20-1
TGCAGTGCTAGTAAAAGTACAGATACGCAGTATTTT
CSASKSTDTQYF
>TRBJ1-2|TRBD1|many|TRBV6-1
TGTGCCAGCAGTTCCAGGGGGTTTAACTATGGCTACACCTTC
CASSSRGFNYGYTF
>TRBJ2-1|.|many|TRBV6-5
TGTGCCAGCAGTTACTCGATCGGGACGGACAATGAGCAGTTCTTC
CASSYSIGTDNEQFF
>TRBJ1-2|.|many|TRBV19
TGTGCCAGTAGTATAGGAACAGGGAACTATGGCTACACCTTC
CASSIGTGNYGYTF
>TRBJ2-3|TRBD2|.|TRBV19
TGTGCCAGTGATACTAGCGGCAACACAGATACGCAGTATTTT
CASDTSGNTDTQYF
>TRBJ2-7|TRBD2|many|TRBV6-4
TGTGCCAGCAGTGACCAGAGGACTAGCGGGAGCTACGAGCAGTACTTC
CASSDQRTSGSYEQYF
>TRBJ2-1|TRBD2|few|TRBV19
TGTGCCAGTACCCTAGCGGGGGGCTCCTACAATGAGCAGTTCTTC
CASTLAGGSYNEQFF
>TRBJ2-7|.|.|TRBV19
TGTGCCAGTAGTATAAGTGGGACCCCTTCCTACGAGCAGTACTTC
CASSISGTPSYEQYF